This T cell receptor (beta chain) was identified during a study of blood T cell repertoires in COVID-19. Measured with immunoSEQ multiplex PCR; TCRdb has only the in-frame clones, and not every one. The table shows some 180,000 clones, with about four fifths occurring only once. Trimming left V 11 bases short and J 1 base short, with 15 bases between. Germline V gene data show CDR1 as LGHNT and CDR2 as FRNRAP. The CDR3 has 14 residues. This sequence was found in a woman in her seventies who had recovered from COVID-19. Sequenced input: peripheral blood. The chain employs TRBV12-5 and TRBJ1-3, with D perhaps matching TRBD1 (6 bases). The CDR3: CAGGSGESGNTIYF. DNA for the CDR3: TGTGCTGGAGGATCAGGGGAATCTGGAAACACCATATATTTT. Full variable domain (remainder filled in from reference TRBV12-5 and TRBJ1-3): DARVTQTPRHKVTEMGQEVTMRCQPILGHNTVFWYRQTMMQGLELLAYFRNRAPLDDSGMPKDRFSAEMPDATLATLKIQPSEPRDSAVYFCAGGSGESGNTIYFGEGSWLTVV.